These 20 T cell receptor beta chains share one sample of origin, sequenced in a study of cytomegalovirus exposure and HLA in healthy donors. Researchers ran the PCR with 60 Vbeta and 13 Jbeta primers. Assay: immunoSEQ multiplex PCR; the TCRdb copy retains only in-frame clones and omits some. The sample has approximately 120,000 clones, 75% to 85% seen once. The specimen was PBMCs. The receptors shown here come from a young man in good health and CMV-seropositive.

J is TRBJ2-7 and V is TRBV5-1; the D is unclear. V gave up 0 bases and J gave up 4 bases, with 5 bases separating them. The CDR3 consists of 12 residues. The germline CDR1 and CDR2 sequences are SGHRS and YFSETQ. The CDR3 sequence is CASSLGTYEQYF. CDR3 coding DNA: TGCGCCAGCAGCTTGGGTACATACGAGCAGTACTTC. The full variable domain, in which reference TRBV5-1 and TRBJ2-7 provide the parts outside the CDR3, is KAGVTQTPRYLIKTRGQQVTLSCSPISGHRSVSWYQQTPGQGLQFLFEYFSETQRNKGNFPGRFSGRQFSNSRSEMNVSTLELGDSALYLCASSLGTYEQYFGPGTRLTVT.

Notes on this clone: One end of the junction fails to match germline, which may point to a read error. In nucleotides, the CDR3 is TGTGCCAGCAGCCAAGAGCGCGGCGCCTACGAGCAGTACTTC. It encodes CASSQERGAYEQYF. V is TRBV4-1 and J is TRBJ2-7; D is uncertain. The CDR3 extends over 14 amino acids. In germline, CDR1 is MGHRA, CDR2 YSYEKL.

A few counts support this clone. The genes are TRBV7-8 and TRBJ1-5, with 8 bases lining up with TRBD1. Germline values: CDR1 SGHVS, CDR2 FQNEAQ. The CDR3 consists of 15 residues. Trimming removed 5 bases from V and 7 bases from J; junction bases left unmatched: 10. This chain's CDR3 is CASSARQGIGQPQHF. The DNA of the CDR3 is TGTGCCAGCAGCGCGCGACAGGGGATCGGGCAGCCCCAGCATTTT.

J is TRBJ2-1 and V is TRBV30; D ambiguous. Germline V gene data show CDR1 as GTSNPN and CDR2 as SVGIG (reference sequence). The CDR3 sequence is 15 residues long. Trimming stripped 2 bases from V and 12 bases from J, with 23 bases between. The CDR3 protein is CAWSTRLQSIKRQFF. The CDR3 DNA sequence: TGTGCCTGGAGTACGAGACTTCAGAGTATTAAACGGCAGTTCTTC.

The chain joins TRBV6-6 to TRBJ2-7; D is perhaps TRBD1 (6 bases). V was pared by 8 bases and J by 5 bases, with 16 bases between. The CDR3 consists of 13 residues. CDR1 MNHNY and CDR2 SVGAGI come from the germline V gene (reference sequence). Here the CDR3 DNA reads TGTGCCAGCGGGACACCGATTTCCCACGAGCAGTACTTC. Residues: CASGTPISHEQYF.

About this clone itself: The sample contains more than one DNA sequence encoding this CDR3. This sequence joins TRBV6-4 and TRBJ2-3; 8 bases map to TRBD2. CDR1 MRHNA and CDR2 SNTAGT come from the germline V gene. Unmatched junction bases numbered 3, after V lost 0 bases and J lost 4 bases. This CDR3 is built from 15 residues. CDR3 amino acids: CASSDSSGGPDTQYF. The CDR3 DNA follows: TGTGCCAGCAGTGACTCGTCGGGGGGGCCAGATACGCAGTATTTT.

The V call is TRBV9, the J call TRBJ2-1; 14 positions agree with TRBD2. The germline V gene has CDR1 SGDLS and CDR2 YYNGEE. V lost 1 base, J lost 9 bases, and 3 bases stayed unmatched. This CDR3 has 15 amino acids. CDR3 protein: CASSVRLAGGGEQFF. CDR3 bases: TGTGCCAGCAGCGTACGACTAGCGGGGGGGGGTGAGCAGTTCTTC.

The V gene is TRBV5-5, the J gene TRBJ2-7; tentative D call: TRBD1 (5 bases). The CDR3 is made up of 14 amino acids. CDR1 is SGHKS, CDR2 YYEKEE, per germline (reference sequence). V shed 4 bases and J shed 0 bases, with 11 bases lying between them. CDR3 sequence (DNA): TGTGCCAGCAGCACAGGACCCGGCTCCTACGAGCAGTACTTC. Translated, it gives CASSTGPGSYEQYF.

This chain joins TRBV18 and TRBJ2-4, with 8 bases fitting TRBD1. V shed 2 bases and J 8 bases; nucleotides not matched to a gene: 2. Germline V gives CDR1 KGHSH, CDR2 LQKENI. The CDR3 spans 13 residues. CDR3 region: CASSPDRGDIQYF. In DNA form, the CDR3 reads TGTGCCAGCTCACCAGACAGGGGTGACATTCAGTACTTC.

The gene calls are TRBV27 and TRBJ1-5; 9 bases are shared with TRBD1. V lost 4 bases to trimming and J lost 6 bases; unmatched junction nucleotides: 4. The germline V gene encodes CDR1 MNHEY and CDR2 SMNVEV (reference sequence). The CDR3 covers 14 residues. The DNA of the CDR3 is TGTGCCAGCAGTTACAGGGGGCTGAGTCAGCCCCAGCATTTT. Encoded protein: CASSYRGLSQPQHF.

The gene calls are TRBV30 and TRBJ1-1, with a tentative D call TRBD1 (6 bases). The V end lost 3 bases, the J end lost 3 bases, and 11 bases lay between the germline ends. Germline CDR1 reads GTSNPN; CDR2 reads SVGIG (reference sequence). The CDR3 is made up of 13 amino acids. The CDR3 protein is CAWRDSSDTEAFF. In DNA form, the CDR3 reads TGTGCCTGGAGGGACAGCTCGGACACTGAAGCTTTCTTT.

This rearrangement joins TRBV27 to TRBJ2-7, with 9 bases that match TRBD1. The CDR3 covers 16 residues. Germline trimming cut 3 bases from V and 2 bases from J; bases unmatched to any gene: 8. The germline CDR1 and CDR2 sequences are MNHEY and SMNVEV (reference sequence). DNA of the CDR3: TGTGCCAGCAGTTTCCGACCGGGACAGGGTGCCTACGAGCAGTACTTC. This translates into CASSFRPGQGAYEQYF.

The chain employs TRBV6-1 and TRBJ2-3; 12 nucleotides match TRBD2. Per germline, CDR1 MNHNS and CDR2 SASEGT. The CDR3 has 18 amino acids. Trimming at V came to 0 bases and at J to 1 base, leaving 5 bases not matched to a gene. The CDR3 DNA sequence: TGTGCCAGCAGTGAAGCCCTAGCGGGGGGGCCTGGCACAGATACGCAGTATTTT. As protein: CASSEALAGGPGTDTQYF.

The chain couples TRBV5-5 to TRBJ2-7; the match to TRBD1 covers 7 bases. Trimming at V came to 7 bases and at J to 3 bases, leaving 7 bases not matched to a gene. There are 13 residues in the CDR3. Germline V gives CDR1 SGHKS, CDR2 YYEKEE (reference sequence). The DNA for the CDR3 is TGTGCCAGCGGTTGGGACAGAGACTACGAGCAGTACTTC. Protein: CASGWDRDYEQYF.

The chain carries TRBV6-1 and TRBJ2-7; 8 nucleotides line up with TRBD1. V was pared by 4 bases and J by 3 bases, with 5 bases of the junction left unmatched. The CDR3 extends over 14 amino acids. The germline gives CDR1 MNHNS, CDR2 SASEGT. CDR3 DNA: TGTGCCAGCAGTGCGTCGGGACAGGTCTACGAGCAGTACTTC. The encoded protein is CASSASGQVYEQYF.

V usage is TRBV7-9 and J usage is TRBJ1-4; D remains unclear. The CDR3 is made up of 15 amino acids. The germline V gene encodes CDR1 SEHNR and CDR2 FQNEAQ (reference sequence). Trimming stripped 5 bases from V and 0 bases from J, with 10 bases between. CDR3 DNA: TGTGCCAGCAGCCCGATCGGGGCAACTAATGAAAAACTGTTTTTT. Translated, it gives CASSPIGATNEKLFF.

The V call is TRBV5-5, the J call TRBJ1-3; D is perhaps TRBD1 (6 bases). The CDR3 length is 18 residues. Trimming left V 0 bases short and J 0 bases short, with 16 bases between. CDR1 is SGHKS and CDR2 is YYEKEE in the germline V gene (reference sequence). The chain's CDR3 is CASSLGGRGALSGNTIYF. CDR3 sequence (DNA): TGTGCCAGCAGCTTGGGTGGCCGGGGGGCCCTCTCTGGAAACACCATATATTTT.

This chain links TRBV5-1 with TRBJ1-1; 8 bases are a match to TRBD1. The CDR3 is 15 residues long. J gave up 3 bases and V 3 bases, and 7 bases lay outside the gene matches. Germline V gene lookup returns CDR1 SGHRS and CDR2 YFSETQ. This CDR3 is CASSWSGGPDTEAFF. For the CDR3, the DNA is TGCGCCAGCAGCTGGTCAGGGGGCCCGGACACTGAAGCTTTCTTT.

This rearrangement joins TRBV7-9 to TRBJ2-1, with D unclear. The CDR3 loop spans 14 amino acids. CDR1 and CDR2 (germline): SEHNR, FQNEAQ (reference sequence). V was clipped by 5 bases and J by 1 base, with 9 bases between them. The CDR3 reads CASSPASSYNEQFF. The CDR3, as DNA: TGTGCCAGCAGCCCCGCGAGTTCCTACAATGAGCAGTTCTTC.

The chain carries TRBV27 and TRBJ1-1, with D uncertain. The length of the CDR3 is 17 residues. Looked up from germline, CDR1 is MNHEY and CDR2 is SMNVEV (reference sequence). V gave up 5 bases and J gave up 1 base, with 20 bases separating them. Written as DNA, the CDR3 is TGTGCCAGCAGTCCCCCGGGCAGCACTAGGGCGAACACTGAAGCTTTCTTT. Translation gives CASSPPGSTRANTEAFF.